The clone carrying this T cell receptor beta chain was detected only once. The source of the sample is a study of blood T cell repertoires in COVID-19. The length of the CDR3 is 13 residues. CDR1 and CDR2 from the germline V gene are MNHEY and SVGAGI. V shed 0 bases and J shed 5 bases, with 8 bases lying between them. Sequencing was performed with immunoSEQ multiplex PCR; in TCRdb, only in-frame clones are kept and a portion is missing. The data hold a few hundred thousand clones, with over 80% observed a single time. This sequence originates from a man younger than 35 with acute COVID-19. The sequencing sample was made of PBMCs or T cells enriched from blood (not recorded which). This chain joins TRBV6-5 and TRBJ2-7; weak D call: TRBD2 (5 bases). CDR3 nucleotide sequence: TGTGCCAGCAGTTACTCGGACGGGGACGAGCAGTACTTC. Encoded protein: CASSYSDGDEQYF.